A selection of T cell receptor beta chains follows, all from one sample in a study of identical twins. One entry per CDR3 protein, called by TCRdb with MiXCR from the 5' RACE reads. The repertoire has approximately 410,000 distinct CDR3 sequences, approximately 17% of them found once; the top ten carry more than 10%. What was sequenced was naive T cells sorted from blood. The receptors come from a man aged 50-59 years in good health. The CDR3 runs from the conserved cysteine through the conserved F or W. A D gene is named only where the DNA matches it firmly. Clone size is shown for a subset of rows, as once, few, many or a class of expanded clone.

J gene	V gene	clone size	D gene	CDR3 DNA	CDR3 protein
TRBJ2-7	TRBV20-1	many	TRBD2	TGCAGTGCTAGAGATCTGGATAGCGGGAGCTTGGAGCAGTACTTC	CSARDLDSGSLEQYF
TRBJ2-7	TRBV4-2	many	-	TGTGCCAGCAGCCAAGAACTTGACAGCTCCTACGAGCAGTACTTC	CASSQELDSSYEQYF
TRBJ1-2	TRBV7-3	-	-	TGTGCCAGCAGCTCCTCACGTTTAAGTGGCTACACCTTC	CASSSSRLSGYTF
TRBJ1-6	TRBV2	many	-	TGTGCCAGCAGTGAAAGGCGTGGATCGAATTCACCCCTCCACTTT	CASSERRGSNSPLHF
TRBJ2-5	TRBV7-2	once	-	TGTGCCAGCAGCTTATTGCGTTTGTACCAAGAGACCCAGTACTTC	CASSLLRLYQETQYF
TRBJ1-3	TRBV10-3	few	-	TGTGCCATCAGTGATCCAATGAGGGACTTGAGCTCTGGAAACACCATATATTTT	CAISDPMRDLSSGNTIYF
TRBJ1-4	TRBV7-9	few	-	TGTGCCAGCAGCCCTCGACAGGATGGAGAAAAACTGTTTTTT	CASSPRQDGEKLFF
TRBJ2-2	TRBV6-2/TRBV6-3	-	-	TGTGCCAGCACCCCTCCGGGGCGAACGTACACCGGGGAGCTGTTTTTT	CASTPPGRTYTGELFF
TRBJ1-5	TRBV30	-	-	TGTGCCTGGAGTGCAACGCGGACGGCTCATAGCAATCAGCCCCAGCATTTT	CAWSATRTAHSNQPQHF
TRBJ2-7	TRBV29-1	-	-	TGCAGCGGCCTCTGGGACGGGATGGGTGAGCAGTACTTC	CSGLWDGMGEQYF
TRBJ2-5	TRBV12-3/TRBV12-4	-	TRBD2	TGTGCCAGCAGCTCCACTAGCGGGGTCGAAGAGACCCAGTACTTC	CASSSTSGVEETQYF
TRBJ1-2	TRBV14	-	-	TGTGCCAGCAGCCTTCGACCGGGACGGACTTCTAACTATGGCTACACCTTC	CASSLRPGRTSNYGYTF
TRBJ1-4	TRBV20-1	-	-	TGCAGTGCAGGCGGCGCTAATGAAAAACTGTTTTTT	CSAGGANEKLFF
TRBJ2-3	TRBV15	-	TRBD2	TGTGCCACCAGCAGAGAGGGGACTAGCGGCCTAATTAGCACAGATACGCAGTATTTT	CATSREGTSGLISTDTQYF
TRBJ2-7	TRBV7-9	-	-	TGTGCCAGCAGCCCCGATATGAATAGCGCGTCCTACGAGCAGTACTTC	CASSPDMNSASYEQYF
TRBJ2-3	TRBV7-2	many	-	TGTGCCAGCAGCTACTCAGGGGGGATCAGCACAGATACGCAGTATTTT	CASSYSGGISTDTQYF
TRBJ2-3	TRBV12-3/TRBV12-4	few	TRBD2	TGTGCCAGCAGTTTACTGGCAGCGGGGGGCACAGATACGCAGTATTTT	CASSLLAAGGTDTQYF
TRBJ2-1	TRBV7-9	-	-	TGTGCCAGCAGCCTAGACAGGCTAAGTCCCTACAATGAGCAGTTCTTC	CASSLDRLSPYNEQFF